This TCR beta chain comes out of a study of shared clonotypes between healthy human individuals. Method: immunoSEQ multiplex PCR; TCRdb's copy keeps in-frame clones and lacks some. In the table there are over 850,000 clones, about 80% of which are singletons. Notes on the study in general: Exclusively blood specimens were collected; tissue repertoires likely differ. Even with large depth, rarefaction showed that sorted-subset sequencing was incomplete.

Trimming stripped 6 bases from V and 3 bases from J, with 11 bases between. Germline lookup yields CDR1 SGHTA and CDR2 FQGNSA. This CDR3 comprises 13 residues. Concerning this clone itself: The antigen is not known.

The sequence was obtained from a man younger than 35 in good health. Some clones in this sample may be carry-over from other donors' samples. The rearrangement joins TRBV7-2 to TRBJ1-2; tentative D call: TRBD1 (6 bases). The sample comprised memory CD4+ T cells from PBMCs. As for subset: CD45RA-negative fraction. CDR3 coding DNA: TGTGCCAGCAGTCCAGGACAGCACTATGGCTACACCTTC. This codes for CASSPGQHYGYTF.